This TCR beta chain was identified during a study of CD8 T cells in ankylosing spondylitis. The study, taken as a whole, reports: Clones linked to disease, bearing a CD8+ phenotype, were relatively rare in peripheral blood. There was a TCR beta motif, made of eight highly homologous variants, that appeared characteristic of ankylosing spondylitis blood. The study looked at matched synovial fluid samples from ankylosing spondylitis patients. Disease-linked clones were reported to be significantly enriched there.

This clonotype was found a few times. Its antigen is currently unknown. CDR1 and CDR2 (germline): MNHEY, SMNVEV (reference sequence). The CDR3 is 16 residues long. With 6 bases clipped from V and 6 bases from J, the junction kept 10 bases outside the gene matches. Library preparation for TCR beta used quantitative 5'-RACE with molecular barcodes. TCRdb fed the 5' RACE reads into MiXCR, producing one record per CDR3 protein. The sample holds roughly 90,000 distinct CDR3 sequences, roughly 9% seen once. Specimen: blood, either unsorted or a sorted T cell fraction (not recorded which). This clonotype was obtained from a male donor with ankylosing spondylitis. The chain couples TRBV27 to TRBJ1-5; TRBD1 aligns across 11 bases. The DNA of the CDR3 is TGTGCCAGCAGCCCCACGGACAGGGGGCTAAGTCAGCCCCAGCATTTT. Amino acids: CASSPTDRGLSQPQHF.